This TCR beta chain derives from a study of STAT3 mutations in large granular lymphocyte leukemia. In this sample, this clone turned up a few times. Its specificity is unknown. Overall study results and limits: Every T-cell large granular lymphocyte leukemia patient had at least one immunodominant TCR beta clonotype.

Clones were read by immunoSEQ multiplex PCR, and TCRdb kept only the in-frame ones, dropping some. The sample holds more than 2,000 clones, nearly 50% seen once. This CDR3 region has 15 residues. The V and J ends lost 4 bases and 3 bases, in that order; junction bases with no gene match: 9. Germline CDR1 reads SGHRS; CDR2 reads YFSETQ. The sequence came from a man aged 60-69 years with T-cell large granular lymphocyte leukemia. Some clones in this sample may be carry-over from other donors' samples. The rearrangement links TRBV5-1 to TRBJ1-2; 7 bases map to TRBD1. Sequenced material: peripheral blood mononuclear cells. The CDR3 DNA sequence: TGCGCCAGCAGCCTAGGGACAGTACTCGACTATGGCTACACCTTC. It specifies CASSLGTVLDYGYTF.